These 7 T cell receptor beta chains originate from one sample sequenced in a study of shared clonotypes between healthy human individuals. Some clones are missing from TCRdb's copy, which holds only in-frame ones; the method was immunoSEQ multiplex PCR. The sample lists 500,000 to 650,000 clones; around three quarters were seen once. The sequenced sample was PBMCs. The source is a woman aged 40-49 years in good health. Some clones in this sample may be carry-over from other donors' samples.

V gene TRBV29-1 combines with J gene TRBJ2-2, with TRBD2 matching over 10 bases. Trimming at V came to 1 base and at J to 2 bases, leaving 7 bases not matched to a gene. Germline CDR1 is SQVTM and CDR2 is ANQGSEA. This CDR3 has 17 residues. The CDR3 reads CSVEAGVAGGNTGELFF. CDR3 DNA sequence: TGCAGCGTTGAAGCCGGGGTAGCGGGAGGAAACACCGGGGAGCTGTTTTTT.

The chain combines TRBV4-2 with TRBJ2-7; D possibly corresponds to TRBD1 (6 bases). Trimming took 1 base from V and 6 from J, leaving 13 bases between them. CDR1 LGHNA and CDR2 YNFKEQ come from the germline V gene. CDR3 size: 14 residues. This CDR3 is CASSQVQGQAEQYF. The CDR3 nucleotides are TGTGCCAGCAGCCAAGTCCAGGGGCAGGCCGAGCAGTACTTC.

The CDR3 DNA is TGTGCCAGCAGCTTAGGCCTAGCGGGTCTCACCGGGGAGCTGTTTTTT. This sequence encodes CASSLGLAGLTGELFF. This chain links TRBV7-9 with TRBJ2-2; 8 bases line up with TRBD2. V shed 1 base, J shed 4 bases, and the junction held 5 bases outside the gene matches. This CDR3 comprises 16 residues. Germline V CDR1 and CDR2: SEHNR, FQNEAQ (reference sequence). The full variable domain, its missing parts supplied by reference TRBV7-9 and TRBJ2-2, is DTGVSQNPRHKITKRGQNVTFRCDPISEHNRLYWYRQTLGQGPEFLTYFQNEAQLEKSRLLSDRFSAERPKGSFSTLEIQRTEQGDSAMYLCASSLGLAGLTGELFFGEGSRLTVL.

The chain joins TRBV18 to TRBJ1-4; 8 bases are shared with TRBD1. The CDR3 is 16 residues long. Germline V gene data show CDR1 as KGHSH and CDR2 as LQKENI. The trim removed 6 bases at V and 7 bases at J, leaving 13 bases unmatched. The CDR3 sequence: CASSQSPTGDGEKLFF. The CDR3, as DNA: TGTGCCAGCTCGCAATCGCCGACAGGGGATGGTGAAAAACTGTTTTTT.

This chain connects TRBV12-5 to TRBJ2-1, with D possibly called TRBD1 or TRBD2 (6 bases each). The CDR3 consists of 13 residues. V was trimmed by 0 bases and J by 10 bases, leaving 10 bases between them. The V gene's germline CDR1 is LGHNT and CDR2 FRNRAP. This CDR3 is CASGLVGGTEQFF. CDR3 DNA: TGTGCTAGTGGTTTGGTAGGGGGGACAGAGCAGTTCTTC.

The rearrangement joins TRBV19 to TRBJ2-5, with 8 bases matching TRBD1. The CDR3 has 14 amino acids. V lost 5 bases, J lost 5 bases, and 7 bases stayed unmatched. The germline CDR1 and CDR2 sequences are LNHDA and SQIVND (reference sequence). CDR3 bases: TGTGCCAGTAGTGTCAGGGGGCTAATGGAGACCCAGTACTTC. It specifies CASSVRGLMETQYF.

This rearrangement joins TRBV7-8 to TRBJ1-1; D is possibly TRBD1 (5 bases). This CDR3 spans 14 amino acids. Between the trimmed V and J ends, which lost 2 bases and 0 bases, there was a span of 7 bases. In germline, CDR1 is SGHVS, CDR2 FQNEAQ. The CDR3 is CASSLQGLNTEAFF. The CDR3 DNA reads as TGTGCCAGCAGCTTACAGGGTCTGAACACTGAAGCTTTCTTT.